Reported below is one T cell receptor beta chain. This sample was taken from a study of blood T cell repertoires in COVID-19. Individuals aged 18 to 89 years were recruited from fewer than 30 US areas. What the recovered Cohort 3 donors had was two negative PCRs, clearance, or symptom resolution. In the authors' workflow: The assay estimated nucleated cells by amplifying reference gene primers. The table came from immunoSEQ multiplex PCR; TCRdb's copy has only in-frame clones and leaves some out. D and trimming were read from the DNA, whereas the V and J calls and clone size are those reported in that table. Here the sample spans approximately 300,000 clones, about 92% being singletons. Per the germline V gene, CDR1 is SGHNT and CDR2 is YENEEA. The CDR3 consists of 14 residues. V was shortened by 4 bases and J by 8 bases, with 14 bases between the two germline ends.

Specimen: PBMCs or T cells enriched from blood (not recorded which). This clonotype was obtained from a man in his 60s who had recovered from COVID-19. The gene calls are TRBV11-3 and TRBJ1-4; D is perhaps TRBD1 (6 bases). The CDR3 reads CASSSATGNEKLFF. The CDR3 DNA reads TGTGCCAGCAGCTCCGCCACAGGGAACGAAAAACTGTTTTTT.